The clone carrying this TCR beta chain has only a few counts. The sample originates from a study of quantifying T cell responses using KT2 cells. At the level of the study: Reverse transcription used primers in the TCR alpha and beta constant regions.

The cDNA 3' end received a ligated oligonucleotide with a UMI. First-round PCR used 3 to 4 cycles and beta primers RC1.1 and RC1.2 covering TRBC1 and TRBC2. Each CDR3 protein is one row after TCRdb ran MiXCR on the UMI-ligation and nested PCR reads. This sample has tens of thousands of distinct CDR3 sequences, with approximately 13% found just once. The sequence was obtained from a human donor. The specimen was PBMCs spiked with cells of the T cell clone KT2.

CDR3 sequence reads: CASMGSGNTIYF. The CDR3 DNA follows: TGTGCCAGCATGGGCTCTGGAAACACCATATATTTT. The V and J genes are TRBV6-5 and TRBJ1-3; D is undetermined. Germline lookup yields CDR1 MNHEY and CDR2 SVGAGI. The V end lost 7 bases, the J end lost 0 bases, and 4 bases lay between the germline ends. The CDR3 is made up of 12 amino acids.